The T cell receptor (beta chain) under discussion was sequenced for a study of blood T cell repertoires in COVID-19. Turning to the study itself: The cDNA or gDNA used as material had been derived from T cells, B-cell-depleted T cells, or PBMCs.

This CDR3 is built from 13 residues. Germline V gives CDR1 MNHEY, CDR2 SVGEGT. V was pared by 5 bases and J by 2 bases, with 10 bases between. Cohort placement rested on clinical history that participants reported themselves. Assay used: immunoSEQ multiplex PCR; TCRdb lists only in-frame clones, some missing. The table has 160,000 or so clones, roughly 84% seen once; the top ten hold roughly 8.6%. Sequenced: PBMCs or T cells enriched from blood (not recorded which). The TCR comes from a woman aged 50 to 60 who had recovered from COVID-19. The J gene is TRBJ2-7, the V gene TRBV6-2 or TRBV6-3; TRBD1 might be the D (5 bases). For the CDR3, the DNA is TGTGCCAGCAGTGGCACAGGAACCTACGAGCAGTACTTC. Protein product: CASSGTGTYEQYF.